The TCR beta chain under discussion was sequenced for a study of T cells after yellow fever vaccination. Study overall: Preparing low-cell-number fractions relied on SMART-Seq v4 Ultra Low Input.

Of note for this clonotype: Its target is not known. This clone may be a read error of a much larger clone one base away.

Study observations and caveats: Abundant clonotypes from the bulk population could get into FACS-sorted repertoires as contaminants. Although the secondary response was weaker, it peaked faster, at day 5 versus 15.

TCRdb re-called the 5' RACE reads through MiXCR, storing one row per CDR3 protein. The repertoire holds more than 95,000 distinct CDR3 sequences, with 7.4% as singletons. V lost 5 bases to trimming and J lost 5 bases, with 15 bases between them. Germline CDR1 SGHTA, CDR2 FQGNSA. The CDR3 is made up of 14 amino acids. This TCR was sampled from a young man who received the YFV17D yellow fever vaccine. The specimen was CD4+ T cells sorted from PBMCs, collected 10 days after the first yellow fever vaccination. The rearrangement links TRBV7-2 to TRBJ2-5; D remains ambiguous. The CDR3 reads CASSPAWISETQYF. CDR3 in DNA: TGTGCCAGCAGCCCCGCATGGATTTCGGAGACCCAGTACTTC.